This T cell receptor (beta chain) was documented in a study of blood T cell repertoires in COVID-19 (dated by TCRdb to about 2020). As for the study more broadly: The collaborator samples originated in the United States, Italy and Spain and spanned the acute and convalescent phases of COVID-19. The prospective study material was composed of cDNA or gDNA derived from T cells, B-cell-depleted T cells, or PBMCs. Subjects who had been exposed to COVID-19, were actively infected with it, or had recovered from it provided the deeply sampled blood TCRbeta repertoires that made up the dataset. The repertoires were released in a freely available public database meant as a resource for research on the immune response to SARS-CoV-2. The samples were drawn from two sources: the first 160 participants of the ongoing ImmuneRACE study, and over 1,000 subjects contributed by 6 global collaborators. A de-identified subject ID, COVID-19 status, age in years and sex were almost always included in the sample metadata. Where HLA class I and class II types were available, the types were taken from metadata supplied by the sample provider, not from assay-based typing. General findings and caveats noted by the study authors: Clinical and demographic metadata were provided uncurated, with the amount varying by source and participant.

The immunoSEQ Assay, a bias-controlled multiplex PCR, was used to amplify TCRbeta CDR3 regions from genomic DNA. Per the source publication's procedure: Nucleated cell counts per sample were estimated from amplification of reference gene primers within the assay. To quantify the absolute abundance of each unique TCRbeta CDR3 rearrangement, sequence reads were collapsed and filtered. For each sample, productive Simpson clonality was calculated by taking the square root of Simpson's diversity index across productive rearrangements. TCRdb carries this immuneACCESS record with in-frame sequences only. Its versions omit some clonotypes, under half of them owing to an unresolved V gene in the studies checked, with the rest unexplained. Clone size and the V and J calls come from that table; the DNA yielded D and trimming. Present in this sample are some 65,000 clones, approximately 95% of which were seen just once. Roughly 3% of the sample lies in the top ten.

Regarding this clone: Its binding antigen is unknown. One base away there is no much larger clone; base qualities are not given.

Whole blood was collected in K2EDTA tubes by collaborating institutions according to the institutions' own protocols. Collaborator samples were shipped for TCRbeta analysis as frozen whole blood, isolated PBMCs, or DNA extracted from either sample type. The CDR3 measures 15 amino acids from cysteine to phenylalanine. CDR3 DNA is the only sequence kept; it has 45 bases, read in frame from the first base. Deletion took 4 bases off V and 4 bases off J, with a span of 16 bases between the germline ends. CDR1 and CDR2 (SGHDN, FVKESK) derive from the germline V gene. The sequence was obtained from a man between 65 and 79 years old with active COVID-19. The sequence is built from TRBV14 and TRBJ2-5; TRBD1 is possibly the D segment (6 matching bases). Source material: peripheral blood. The DNA sequence reads TGTGCCAGCAGCCCCACAGGGTTTAGAGGAGAGACCCAGTACTTC. Its translation is CASSPTGFRGETQYF. The full variable domain, completed from the reference TRBV14 and TRBJ2-5 proteins outside the CDR3, reads EAGVTQFPSHSVIEKGQTVTLRCDPISGHDNLYWYRRVMGKEIKFLLHFVKESKQDESGMPNNRFLAERTGGTYSTLKVQPAELEDSGVYFCASSPTGFRGETQYFGPGTRLLVL.